A single count supports the clone carrying this T cell receptor (beta chain). Its antigen is undetermined. This sample was included in a study of CD8 T cells in ankylosing spondylitis. General study findings and limits: Certain motif variants had earlier appeared in reactive arthritis synovial fluid and blood. Seemingly distinctive of ankylosing spondylitis blood was a TCR beta motif formed by eight highly homologous variants. Disease-associated clones were reportedly significantly overrepresented in matched ankylosing spondylitis synovial fluid.

Germline CDR1 is MNHNS and CDR2 is SASEGT. V trimming: 6 bases; J trimming: 5 bases; junction bases outside the gene matches: 5. The CDR3 is made up of 14 amino acids. Libraries for TCR beta were made by quantitative 5'-RACE with molecular barcodes. TCRdb re-called the 5' RACE reads with MiXCR, one entry per CDR3 protein. The sample lists approximately 400,000 distinct CDR3 sequences, roughly 26% occurring once. The receptor comes from a male donor with ankylosing spondylitis. Sequenced input: blood, either unsorted or a sorted T cell fraction (not recorded which). The chain has TRBV6-1 and TRBJ1-1; TRBD1 matches 11 bases. The CDR3 region is CASRRDRGGTEAFF. The CDR3 nucleotides read TGTGCCAGCAGACGGGACAGGGGGGGAACTGAAGCTTTCTTT.